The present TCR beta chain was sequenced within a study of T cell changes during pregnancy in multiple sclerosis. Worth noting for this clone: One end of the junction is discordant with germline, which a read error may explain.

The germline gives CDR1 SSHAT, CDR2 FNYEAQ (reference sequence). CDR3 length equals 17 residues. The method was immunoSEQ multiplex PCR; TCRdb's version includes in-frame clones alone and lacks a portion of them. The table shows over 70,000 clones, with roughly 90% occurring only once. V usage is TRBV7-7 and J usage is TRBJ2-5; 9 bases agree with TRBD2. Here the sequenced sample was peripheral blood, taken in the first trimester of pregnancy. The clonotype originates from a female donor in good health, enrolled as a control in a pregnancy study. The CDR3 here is CASSLGRASGNEETQYF. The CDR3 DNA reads TGTGCTAGCAGCCTGGGCAGGGCTAGCGGGAATGAAGAGACCCAGTACTTC.